This record looks at one TCR beta chain sequence and its context. This sample stems from a study of T cells expressing NK-cell markers. Looking at the study overall: The study drew TCR beta repertoires from sorted CD3+CD56+NKG2C+, CD3+CD56+NKG2C- and CD3+CD56-NKG2C+ T cells.

Reprocessing the 5' RACE reads, TCRdb reports a single entry for every CDR3 protein and omits DNA. The sample includes 500,000 or so distinct CDR3 sequences. The CDR3 is 17 amino acids. Germline CDR1 is LGHNA and CDR2 is YNFKEQ. Material for sequencing was blood T cells: a sorted CD56 or NKG2C T cell subset, CD4+ or CD8+ T cells, or bulk PBMC T cells (not recorded which). This TCR came from a young man in good health. V gene TRBV4-2 combines with J gene TRBJ2-1. The CDR3: CASSHSLTEYNFNEQFF.